This T cell receptor beta chain was recorded in a study of T cell responses to AZD1222 COVID-19 vaccine. The germline V gene encodes CDR1 LNHNV and CDR2 YYDKDF (reference sequence). V gave up 0 bases and J gave up 4 bases; unmatched junction bases: 9. The CDR3 runs to 18 residues. Assay used: immunoSEQ multiplex PCR; TCRdb lists only in-frame clones, some missing. The table includes about 200,000 clones, approximately 94% detected once. This receptor was taken from an adult who received the MenACWY meningococcal vaccine as a control. The sample consisted of peripheral blood, taken 28 days after the second dose of the MenACWY control vaccine. The J gene is TRBJ2-2, the V gene TRBV15; 9 nucleotides match TRBD1. The chain's CDR3 is CATSRDFGQGSGTGELFF. In DNA form, the CDR3 reads TGTGCCACCAGCAGAGATTTCGGACAGGGGTCTGGCACCGGGGAGCTGTTTTTT.